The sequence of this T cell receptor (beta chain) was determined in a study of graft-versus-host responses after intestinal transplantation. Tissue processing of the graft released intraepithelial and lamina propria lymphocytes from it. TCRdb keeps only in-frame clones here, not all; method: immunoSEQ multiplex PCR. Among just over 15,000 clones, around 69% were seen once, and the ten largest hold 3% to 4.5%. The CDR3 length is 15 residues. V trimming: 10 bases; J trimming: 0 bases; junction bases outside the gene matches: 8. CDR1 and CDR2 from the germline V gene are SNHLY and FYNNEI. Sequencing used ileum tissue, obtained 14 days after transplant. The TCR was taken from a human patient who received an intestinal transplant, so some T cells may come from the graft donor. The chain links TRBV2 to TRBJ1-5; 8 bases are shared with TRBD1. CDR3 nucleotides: TGTGCCACCCAACAGGGGGGGTATAGCAATCAGCCCCAGCATTTT. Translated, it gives CATQQGGYSNQPQHF.